Sequencing of this T cell receptor (beta chain) was carried out in a study of blood T cell repertoires in COVID-19. Looking at the study overall: Acute-phase and convalescent COVID-19 samples originated in the United States, Italy and Spain.

In the source study's methods: Cell counts per sample came from amplifying reference gene primers. Clones were read by immunoSEQ multiplex PCR, and TCRdb kept only the in-frame ones, dropping some. The V and J calls and clone size are taken from that table; D and trimming were inferred from the DNA. This table holds some 280,000 clones, around 89% found once. V lost 8 bases and J lost 5; bases outside the gene matches: 7. Per the germline V gene, CDR1 is MNHEY and CDR2 is SVGAGI. CDR3 length: 14 residues. The clonotype originates from a woman aged 55-69 years with acute or convalescent COVID-19. The sample was peripheral blood. The V call is TRBV6-5, the J call TRBJ1-4, with TRBD1 identical over 8 bases. This CDR3 is CASASGGSNEKLFF. The CDR3 nucleotides are TGTGCCAGCGCCTCAGGGGGCTCCAATGAAAAACTGTTTTTT.